The subject of this entry is one T cell receptor (beta chain). These data originate in a study of CD8+CD57+ T cells in acquired aplastic anemia. Study context: DNA from sorted CD4+ and CD8+ cells averaged around 3.2 ug.

Sequencing was done on patients that had shown CD8+CD57+ cell expansion by flow cytometry. All participating patients were living with severe acquired aplastic anemia. Using genomic DNA as the template, TCR beta VDJ and CDR3 profiling was carried out. TCRdb passed the reads through MiXCR, listing each CDR3 protein once. The data contain more than 150,000 distinct CDR3 sequences, 48% of them singletons. Germline CDR1 SQVTM, CDR2 ANQGSEA. This CDR3 region has 13 residues. V lost 3 bases and J lost 9; bases outside the gene matches: 7. The sample comprised sorted CD4+, CD8+, or CD8+CD57+ T cells (not recorded which) from PBMCs. The rearrangement uses TRBV29-1 and TRBJ2-1, with 8 bases fitting TRBD1. This clonotype was obtained from a human donor with aplastic anemia. Written as DNA, the CDR3 is TGCAGCGTTGATGAGGCAGGGGGCAGTGAGCAGTTCTTC. This gives the protein CSVDEAGGSEQFF.